These 24 T cell receptor beta chains came from one sample sequenced in a study of T cells in Graves' hyperthyroidism and ophthalmopathy. The investigators amplified TCR beta CDR3 regions from RNA transcripts. First-round RT-PCR with HTBI primers amplified the TCR CDR3 region. TCRdb independently ran MiXCR on the multiplex PCR reads; one entry per CDR3 protein. Among 600,000 to 800,000 distinct CDR3 sequences listed, approximately 40% were seen once. Sequences were obtained from blood. These receptors came from a woman in her thirties or forties with Graves' hyperthyroidism.

This clonotype was counted a few times. This chain connects TRBV6-5 to TRBJ1-6; a possible D gene is TRBD1 (5 bases). V was pared by 2 bases and J by 9 bases, with 11 bases between. Per the germline V gene, CDR1 is MNHEY and CDR2 is SVGAGI. This CDR3 region has 14 residues. CDR3 region: CASSYGAAPSPLHF. The CDR3 DNA reads as TGTGCCAGCAGTTACGGGGCAGCCCCTTCACCCCTCCACTTT.

Many counts were recorded for this clonotype. This chain connects TRBV7-2 to TRBJ2-7; 7 nucleotides align to TRBD2. With V trimmed by 2 bases and J by 1 base, 2 bases remained unmatched. Germline V gene data show CDR1 as SGHTA and CDR2 as FQGNSA. The length of the CDR3 is 14 residues. The CDR3 sequence is CASSLSGDSYEQYF. The DNA of the CDR3 is TGTGCCAGCAGCTTAAGCGGGGATTCCTACGAGCAGTACTTC.

As regards this clonotype: The germline gene is not matched at one end of the junction; a read error may be the cause. The chain recombines TRBV10-3 with TRBJ2-7; tentatively, D is TRBD2 (6 bases). The CDR3 sequence is 15 residues long. Germline CDR1 reads ENHRY; CDR2 reads SYGVKD. CDR3 bases: TGTGCCATCAGTCCTACTAGAGGAGGGACCTACGAGCAGTATTTC. Translated, it gives CAISPTRGGTYEQYF.

This clonotype occurred many times. The V gene is TRBV10-3, the J gene TRBJ1-6; TRBD1 agrees at 7 bases. CDR3 length equals 17 residues. Germline V CDR1 and CDR2: ENHRY, SYGVKD. J lost 4 bases, V lost 4 bases, and 10 bases had no gene match. The CDR3 sequence is CAISAPRGRGYNSPLHF. The CDR3 coding sequence is TGTGCCATCAGTGCTCCCCGGGGCAGGGGGTATAATTCACCCCTCCACTTT.

Many counts were recorded for this clonotype. CDR3: CAAAPGRHGGRRTGELFF. Written as DNA, the CDR3 is TGTGCCGCAGCCCCGGGGAGGCATGGCGGGAGGAGGACCGGGGAGCTGTTTTTT. The chain carries TRBV19 and TRBJ2-2; 8 nucleotides line up with TRBD2. J lost 5 bases, V lost 11 bases, and 22 bases had no gene match. CDR1 is LNHDA and CDR2 is SQIVND in the germline V gene (reference sequence). The CDR3 contains 18 residues. The whole variable domain, remainder taken from reference TRBV19 and TRBJ2-2, is DGGITQSPKYLFRKEGQNVTLSCEQNLNHDAMYWYRQDPGQGLRLIYYSQIVNDFQKGDIAEGYSVSREKKESFPLTVTSAQKNPTAFYLCAAAPGRHGGRRTGELFFGEGSRLTVL.

This clonotype was seen a handful of times. This sequence joins TRBV12-3 or TRBV12-4 and TRBJ1-6, with 8 bases fitting TRBD1. The CDR3 spans 15 residues. With V trimmed by 1 base and J by 7 bases, 3 bases remained unmatched. The CDR3 protein is CASSLGTGWNSPLHF. In nucleotides, the CDR3 is TGTGCCAGCAGTTTAGGGACAGGGTGGAATTCACCCCTCCACTTT.

This clonotype was seen only once. The chain uses TRBV4-3 and TRBJ1-5; D unclear. The CDR3 extends over 14 amino acids. The V and J ends lost 0 bases and 7 bases respectively, with 10 bases between them. The germline V gene has CDR1 LGHNA and CDR2 YSLEER. The CDR3 sequence: CASSQDGGRQPQHF. The CDR3 DNA follows: TGCGCCAGCAGCCAAGATGGAGGTCGGCAGCCCCAGCATTTT.

Details on this clonotype: An end of the junction differs from the germline gene, which may be a read error. The chain uses TRBV19 and TRBJ1-6, with D possibly TRBD1 on 6 matching bases. Germline V gene data show CDR1 as LNHDA and CDR2 as SQIVND (reference sequence). The CDR3 is 15 residues long. The CDR3: CASRWTERYDSPLHF. The CDR3 coding sequence is TGTGCCAGCAGATGGACAGAGCGCTATGATTCACCCCTCCACTTT.

CDR3 region: CASTYILAGAGEQYF. The CDR3 coding sequence is TGTGCCAGCACCTATATACTAGCGGGAGCTGGCGAGCAGTACTTC. The gene calls are TRBV10-3 and TRBJ2-7, with 11 bases matching TRBD2. J lost 6 bases, V lost 10 bases, and 14 bases had no gene match. Germline V lookup: CDR1 ENHRY, CDR2 SYGVKD. The CDR3 length is 15 residues.

As concerns this clonotype: This could be a read error, since a much larger clone is one nucleotide away. Because it lacks the conserved phenylalanine or tryptophan at the end, this CDR3 is likely a read error. The chain uses TRBV19 and TRBJ1-2; no firm D call. The CDR3 is 14 residues long. Per germline, CDR1 LNHDA and CDR2 SQIVND (reference sequence). V lost 4 bases and J 7 bases, leaving 16 bases between the germline ends. CDR3 loop: CASSTETPWGGYTL. CDR3 DNA: TGTGCCAGTAGTACAGAGACACCCTGGGGTGGCTACACCCTC.

The chain employs TRBV7-3 and TRBJ2-2; 9 positions match TRBD1. CDR1 is SGHTA and CDR2 is FQGTGA in the germline V gene. The CDR3 consists of 16 residues. The V gene end was trimmed by 2 bases and the J gene end by 7 bases; junction bases not matched to a gene: 8. DNA of the CDR3: TGTGCCAGCAGCTTACAGTGGGACAGGGTTGGCGGGGAGCTGTTTTTT. Translating it yields CASSLQWDRVGGELFF.

With respect to this clonotype: This may be a read error, as it is one base from a much larger clone. J is TRBJ2-7 and V is TRBV20-1; 8 nucleotides align to TRBD2. The CDR3 length is 13 residues. The germline V gene has CDR1 DFQATT and CDR2 SNEGSKA (reference sequence). V gave up 4 bases and J gave up 3 bases; unmatched junction bases: 5. CDR3 coding DNA: TGCAGTGCTAAATCAGCGGGAGTCTACGAGCAGTACTTC. The encoded protein is CSAKSAGVYEQYF.

This clonotype was counted ten times or more. This sequence joins TRBV11-2 and TRBJ2-5, with a possible D match to TRBD2 (6 bases). Germline CDR1 and CDR2: SGHAT and FQNNGV. Trimming took 5 bases from V and 2 from J, leaving 12 bases between them. This CDR3 has 14 residues. This CDR3 is CASSRPGAQETQYF. CDR3 coding DNA: TGTGCCAGCAGCCGACCGGGAGCGCAAGAGACCCAGTACTTC.

A note on this clonotype: Given a much more abundant clone one base away, this may be a read error. This sequence joins TRBV7-9 and TRBJ1-1, with a possible D match to TRBD1 (6 bases). Germline V gene sequence: CDR1 SEHNR, CDR2 FQNEAQ (reference sequence). The CDR3 has 15 amino acids. CDR3 nucleotides: TGTGCCGGCAGCTTAGCGGCGGACAGTAACACTGAAGCTTTCTTT. Its protein product is CAGSLAADSNTEAFF.

This chain links TRBV6-6 with TRBJ2-7; D perhaps matches TRBD1 (5 bases). Germline V CDR1 and CDR2: MNHNY, SVGAGI (reference sequence). This CDR3 has 17 residues. Between the trimmed V and J ends, which lost 6 bases and 4 bases, there was a span of 25 bases. The CDR3 loop is CASSYRLNLSLTYEQYF. DNA for the CDR3: TGTGCCAGCAGCTACAGGTTAAACCTCTCCCTCACTTACGAGCAGTACTTC.

This clonotype was counted ten times or more. CDR3 in DNA: TGTGCCAGCAAACCCAGGACAGACTCCTACGAGCAGTACTTC. This encodes CASKPRTDSYEQYF. The chain joins TRBV7-9 to TRBJ2-7, with D maybe TRBD1 (6 bases). V was trimmed by 7 bases and J by 0 bases, leaving 13 bases between them. This CDR3 is built from 14 residues. Germline V gene data show CDR1 as SEHNR and CDR2 as FQNEAQ (reference sequence).

J is TRBJ1-6 and V is TRBV9; 9 bases match TRBD1. V shed 7 bases, J shed 8 bases, and the junction held 7 bases outside the gene matches. The CDR3 extends over 14 amino acids. Germline V gene data show CDR1 as SGDLS and CDR2 as YYNGEE. CDR3: CASSSRDRDSPLHF. Here the CDR3 DNA reads TGTGCCAGCTCATCCCGGGACAGGGATTCACCCCTCCACTTT.

This sequence joins TRBV10-1 and TRBJ1-2; D is unclear. V lost 3 bases and J 12 bases, leaving 8 bases between the germline ends. This CDR3 has 10 residues. CDR1 is WNHNN, CDR2 SYGVQD, per germline (reference sequence). Written as DNA, the CDR3 is TGCGCCAGCAGTGATCTTGGAAACACCTTC. Protein sequence: CASSDLGNTF.

This clonotype showed up many times. The chain is built from TRBV20-1 and TRBJ2-7; D is uncertain. The CDR3 sequence is 12 residues long. The V and J ends lost 3 bases and 6 bases respectively, with 12 bases between them. Germline CDR1 reads DFQATT; CDR2 reads SNEGSKA (reference sequence). The chain's CDR3 is CSASLASAEQYF. For the CDR3, the DNA is TGCAGTGCTAGCCTGGCCTCAGCCGAGCAGTACTTC.

This chain joins TRBV25-1 and TRBJ1-6; TRBD1 might be the D (6 bases). Germline CDR1 is MGHDK and CDR2 is SYGVNS. The germline V and J ends were trimmed by 5 bases and 10 bases, with 18 bases remaining between them. The CDR3 extends over 15 amino acids. CDR3 coding DNA: TGTGCCAGCAGTTCTCAGGGGAGGTACGGCTCACCCCTCCACTTT. Amino acids: CASSSQGRYGSPLHF.

This clonotype has just a few counts. This chain connects TRBV19 to TRBJ1-2, with D hard to call. Trimming took 7 bases from V and 0 from J, leaving 15 bases between them. This CDR3 is 15 amino acids long. The V gene's germline CDR1 is LNHDA and CDR2 SQIVND (reference sequence). DNA for the CDR3: TGTGCCAGTATTCCTAAGTGGCGATCTAACTATGGCTACACCTTC. Translation: CASIPKWRSNYGYTF.

This clonotype was observed a handful of times. The chain combines TRBV9 with TRBJ2-3, with unresolved D. Trimming took 0 bases from V and 1 from J, leaving 6 bases between them. This CDR3 region has 14 residues. Germline CDR1 reads SGDLS; CDR2 reads YYNGEE. The CDR3 DNA reads TGTGCCAGCAGCGTAGGCGGCCGCACAGATACGCAGTATTTT. It encodes CASSVGGRTDTQYF.

Comments on this clonotype: One junction end disagrees with the germline gene, perhaps due to a read error. This chain connects TRBV7-8 to TRBJ2-7; no clear D gene. Germline-derived CDR1 and CDR2 are SGHVS and FQNEAQ. This CDR3 has 14 residues. CDR3 loop: CASSLSNLARPGEF. Written as DNA, the CDR3 is TGTGCCAGCAGTTTGTCGAATCTGGCTCGGCCTGGGGAATTC.

The chain joins TRBV5-4 to TRBJ1-2, with a possible D match to TRBD1 (5 bases). The CDR3 has 16 amino acids. The germline V and J ends were trimmed by 2 bases and 4 bases, with 18 bases remaining between them. CDR1 SGHNT and CDR2 YYREEE come from the germline V gene (reference sequence). CDR3 sequence (DNA): TGTGCCAGCAGCTTAGCGGGCGGGGACGGAGGCTATGGCTACACCTTC. Translation gives CASSLAGGDGGYGYTF.